These 30 T cell receptor beta chains were all obtained from the same sample, sequenced in a study of cytomegalovirus exposure and HLA in healthy donors. PCR employed 60 Vbeta and 13 Jbeta primers. Here immunoSEQ multiplex PCR was the method, and the copy in TCRdb shows in-frame clones only, minus some. The data hold around 100,000 clones, with around 76% observed a single time. The specimen sequenced was PBMCs. The receptors originated from a woman aged 45-59 years in good health and CMV-seropositive.

Note on this clone: Other DNA sequences from this sample encode an identical CDR3 as well. The gene calls are TRBV9 and TRBJ2-7; TRBD2 is a possible D gene (6 bases). The CDR3 extends over 13 amino acids. Germline CDR1 reads SGDLS; CDR2 reads YYNGEE. V shed 0 bases and J shed 2 bases, with 6 bases lying between them. CDR3 nucleotide sequence: TGTGCCAGCAGCGTAGGACTAGCCTACGAGCAGTACTTC. Encoded protein: CASSVGLAYEQYF.

V and J are TRBV20-1 and TRBJ2-7, with 7 bases lining up with TRBD1. The V gene end was trimmed by 5 bases and the J gene end by 3 bases; junction bases not matched to a gene: 1. CDR1 is DFQATT, CDR2 SNEGSKA, per germline (reference sequence). The CDR3 is 11 amino acids. CDR3 region: CSAWDSYEQYF. The CDR3 DNA follows: TGCAGTGCTTGGGACAGCTACGAGCAGTACTTC.

The CDR3 spells CASSPRQAFGGEQYF. DNA of the CDR3: TGTGCCAGCTCACCACGACAGGCGTTTGGGGGCGAGCAGTACTTC. The chain combines TRBV18 with TRBJ2-7, with a weak D call TRBD1 (6 bases). Germline loops: CDR1 KGHSH, CDR2 LQKENI. The CDR3 sequence is 15 residues long. Trimming shortened V by 1 base and J by 6 bases, and 16 bases separated the two germline ends.

This chain connects TRBV5-6 to TRBJ2-1; TRBD1 agrees at 7 bases. Germline V gene data show CDR1 as SGHDT and CDR2 as YYEEEE. With V trimmed by 0 bases and J by 2 bases, 2 bases remained unmatched. This CDR3 contains 15 residues. The CDR3: CASSLGQGAYNEQFF. CDR3 sequence (DNA): TGTGCCAGCAGCTTGGGACAGGGAGCCTACAATGAGCAGTTCTTC.

The chain carries TRBV5-8 and TRBJ1-4; D perhaps matches TRBD1 (6 bases). CDR3 length equals 16 residues. The germline V and J ends were trimmed by 3 bases and 0 bases, with 12 bases remaining between them. From germline, CDR1 is SGHTS and CDR2 YDEGEE. The CDR3 sequence is CASSWMGAATNEKLFF. CDR3 DNA sequence: TGTGCCAGCAGCTGGATGGGGGCAGCAACTAATGAAAAACTGTTTTTT.

The chain has TRBV5-1 and TRBJ2-5, with 11 bases fitting TRBD1. The CDR3 sequence is 17 residues long. Germline V lookup: CDR1 SGHRS, CDR2 YFSETQ. V shed 5 bases and J 5 bases; nucleotides not matched to a gene: 14. The CDR3 region is CASSIVAGQGVRETQYF. The DNA for the CDR3 is TGCGCCAGCAGTATTGTGGCGGGACAGGGGGTTCGGGAGACCCAGTACTTC.

The chain links TRBV18 to TRBJ1-6; TRBD1 might be the D (5 bases). Per the germline V gene, CDR1 is KGHSH and CDR2 is LQKENI. This CDR3 is 15 amino acids long. Trimming left V 6 bases short and J 5 bases short, with 14 bases between. DNA for the CDR3: TGTGCCAGCTCGGCAGGGAGGATGGATAATTCACCCCTCCACTTT. Its protein is CASSAGRMDNSPLHF.

This clone turned up a few times. The rearrangement links TRBV5-4 to TRBJ2-5; TRBD1 matches at 8 bases. From germline, CDR1 is SGHNT and CDR2 YYREEE (reference sequence). The CDR3 covers 16 residues. The junction had 12 bases not matched to a gene; V was cut back by 3 bases and J by 5 bases. The CDR3 DNA is TGTGCCAGCAGCTCAGCCTCCGGGACAGGAAGGGAGACCCAGTACTTC. Amino acids: CASSSASGTGRETQYF.

J is TRBJ2-7 and V is TRBV25-1; D not resolved. Germline loops: CDR1 MGHDK, CDR2 SYGVNS. The CDR3 spans 12 residues. Trimming took 3 bases from V and 3 from J, leaving 6 bases between them. CDR3 DNA: TGTGCCAGCAGTGAGGGCTACTACGAGCAGTACTTC. It yields the protein CASSEGYYEQYF.

This clone was counted a few times. This chain connects TRBV4-1 to TRBJ2-1; a possible D gene is TRBD2 (7 bases). Trimming removed 0 bases at V and 8 bases at J, with 29 bases between. There are 20 residues in the CDR3. The germline V gene encodes CDR1 MGHRA and CDR2 YSYEKL. CDR3 in DNA: TGCGCCAGCAGCCAAGACACGGCCCCGAGGGGGACTACCAGAAAGGATGAGCAGTTCTTC. Its translation: CASSQDTAPRGTTRKDEQFF.

CDR3 sequence reads: CATTTMREGKAGELFF. The CDR3 DNA reads as TGTGCCACCACGACTATGCGGGAGGGTAAAGCCGGGGAGCTGTTTTTT. V gene TRBV10-3 combines with J gene TRBJ2-2; 9 bases match TRBD2. With V trimmed by 10 bases and J by 6 bases, 15 bases remained unmatched. The V gene's germline CDR1 is ENHRY and CDR2 SYGVKD. The length of the CDR3 is 16 residues.

This chain joins TRBV9 and TRBJ1-2; D perhaps matches TRBD1 (5 bases). The V end was cut by 3 bases, the J end by 8 bases, with 23 bases between. CDR3 length equals 16 residues. The germline V gene encodes CDR1 SGDLS and CDR2 YYNGEE. CDR3 DNA: TGTGCCAGCAGCGGAGGTACAGGCCCGAGCTTCTACGGCTACACCTTC. This translates into CASSGGTGPSFYGYTF.

The chain couples TRBV7-2 to TRBJ1-4; D ambiguous. Per germline, CDR1 SGHTA and CDR2 FQGNSA. V lost 8 bases to trimming and J lost 4 bases, with 11 bases between them. The CDR3 extends over 13 amino acids. Here the CDR3 DNA reads TGTGCCAGCGCCGGGTTAGGTAATGAAAAACTGTTTTTT. It specifies CASAGLGNEKLFF.

The chain links TRBV5-1 to TRBJ2-7; perhaps TRBD2 as D (5 bases). The length of the CDR3 is 14 residues. Between the trimmed V and J ends, which lost 3 bases and 2 bases, there was a span of 12 bases. The germline V gene encodes CDR1 SGHRS and CDR2 YFSETQ. CDR3 in DNA: TGCGCCAGCAGCTCCGGAGGCGGAACCTACGAGCAGTACTTC. Translated: CASSSGGGTYEQYF.

This sequence joins TRBV18 and TRBJ2-3, with a tentative D call TRBD1 (6 bases). Trimming removed 4 bases from V and 2 bases from J, with 16 bases in between. The CDR3 covers 16 residues. Germline V gene lookup returns CDR1 KGHSH and CDR2 LQKENI. DNA of the CDR3: TGTGCCAGCTCACTTTACCCACAGGGCTTCACAGATACGCAGTATTTT. Translating gives CASSLYPQGFTDTQYF.

The chain employs TRBV5-1 and TRBJ2-7; D perhaps matches TRBD1 (5 bases). The V and J ends lost 5 bases and 2 bases respectively, with 14 bases between them. This CDR3 spans 14 amino acids. Per the germline V gene, CDR1 is SGHRS and CDR2 is YFSETQ. In nucleotides, the CDR3 is TGCGCCAGCAGATCCGGACACCAAACCTACGAGCAGTACTTC. Its protein product is CASRSGHQTYEQYF.

This CDR3 reads CASRNSGDSVEQYF. For the CDR3, the DNA is TGTGCCAGCAGAAATAGCGGGGATTCTGTGGAGCAGTACTTC. V usage is TRBV25-1 and J usage is TRBJ2-7; 8 bases line up with TRBD2. Germline CDR1 and CDR2: MGHDK and SYGVNS. The CDR3 spans 14 residues. The ends lost 6 bases at V and 7 bases at J; junction bases unmatched: 11.

The genes are TRBV28 and TRBJ2-7; D remains ambiguous. Per the germline V gene, CDR1 is MDHEN and CDR2 is SYDVKM. V was clipped by 6 bases and J by 5 bases, with 8 bases between them. The CDR3 runs 11 residues. This CDR3 reads CASSFPDEQYF. CDR3 DNA sequence: TGTGCCAGCAGCTTTCCAGACGAGCAGTACTTC.

The V call is TRBV27, the J call TRBJ1-6; D is unresolved. The V and J ends lost 2 bases and 7 bases respectively, with 9 bases between them. CDR1 is MNHEY, CDR2 SMNVEV, per germline (reference sequence). This CDR3 has 14 amino acids. DNA for the CDR3: TGTGCCAGCAGTTTAGGGAGCCCCAATTCACCCCTCCACTTT. As protein: CASSLGSPNSPLHF.

This clone was detected a few times. CDR3 DNA: TGTGCCAGCATGCGATCATTTGAAGCTTTCTTT. It translates to CASMRSFEAFF. V gene TRBV6-1 combines with J gene TRBJ1-1; unclear D gene. The CDR3 loop spans 11 amino acids. Looked up from germline, CDR1 is MNHNS and CDR2 is SASEGT. V lost 7 bases and J 7 bases, leaving 10 bases between the germline ends.

The chain has TRBV2 and TRBJ1-2; 10 bases fit TRBD1. Germline CDR1 SNHLY, CDR2 FYNNEI. The V segment lost 5 bases and the J segment 0 bases; nucleotides outside the gene matches: 3. This CDR3 is 15 amino acids long. The CDR3, as DNA: TGTGCCAGCAGTACCGGGACAGGGGCTAACTATGGCTACACCTTC. This translates into CASSTGTGANYGYTF.

The V gene is TRBV29-1, the J gene TRBJ1-1; D perhaps matches TRBD1 (6 bases). Germline values: CDR1 SQVTM, CDR2 ANQGSEA. Trimming stripped 7 bases from V and 1 base from J, with 13 bases between. The CDR3 spans 13 residues. The CDR3 loop reads CSARGSQNTEAFF. The DNA for the CDR3 is TGCAGCGCCAGGGGAAGTCAGAACACTGAAGCTTTCTTT.

The J gene is TRBJ1-1, the V gene TRBV14; the D is unclear. Trimming removed 6 bases at V and 1 base at J, with 9 bases between. CDR1 SGHDN and CDR2 FVKESK come from the germline V gene. The CDR3 spans 13 residues. The CDR3 sequence is CASSSYRNTEAFF. In DNA form, the CDR3 reads TGTGCCAGCAGTTCCTACCGGAACACTGAAGCTTTCTTT.

The chain combines TRBV15 with TRBJ1-5; D is possibly TRBD1 (6 bases). The CDR3 runs 15 residues. V was shortened by 1 base and J by 0 bases, with 7 bases between the two germline ends. Germline values: CDR1 LNHNV, CDR2 YYDKDF (reference sequence). CDR3 region: CATSRVRGSNQPQHF. CDR3 nucleotides: TGTGCCACCAGCAGAGTCAGGGGTAGCAATCAGCCCCAGCATTTT.

This clone came up a few times. The chain has TRBV27 and TRBJ2-6, with D perhaps matching TRBD2 (5 bases). The CDR3 extends over 18 amino acids. Trimming took off 8 bases at V and 2 bases at J, with 22 bases between the two ends. Looked up from germline, CDR1 is MNHEY and CDR2 is SMNVEV (reference sequence). This chain's CDR3 is CASSFTAGMRPGANVLTF. For the CDR3, the DNA is TGTGCCAGCTCCTTCACCGCCGGGATGAGACCTGGGGCCAACGTCCTGACTTTC.

The chain links TRBV6-5 to TRBJ2-3, with 7 bases fitting TRBD1. There are 15 residues in the CDR3. The V gene end was trimmed by 6 bases and the J gene end by 0 bases; junction bases not matched to a gene: 6. CDR1 and CDR2 (germline): MNHEY, SVGAGI. The DNA for the CDR3 is TGTGCCAGCAGCCCACAGGGGTTAAGCACAGATACGCAGTATTTT. Its protein is CASSPQGLSTDTQYF.

This chain connects TRBV21-1 to TRBJ2-7; the table's D call of TRBD2 was not tested on the DNA. TRBV21-1 is described as a pseudogene. There are 18 residues in the CDR3. Written as DNA, the CDR3 is TGTGCCAGCAGCAAAGACCAAGCGGGGGTAAGCGTTTTGTACGAGCAGTACTTC. As protein: CASSKDQAGVSVLYEQYF.

This clone was seen a handful of times. The rearrangement uses TRBV6-5 and TRBJ2-1; 8 positions match TRBD1. This CDR3 region has 14 residues. The J segment lost 2 bases and the V segment lost 10 bases, leaving 7 bases of the junction unmatched. Germline V gene sequence: CDR1 MNHEY, CDR2 SVGAGI. The CDR3 nucleotides read TGTGCCACCTCGACACAGGGGGCCTACAATGAGCAGTTCTTC. Its translation: CATSTQGAYNEQFF.

The DNA for the CDR3 is TGTGCCTGGAGTCTTCGTGCGGGGGGCCGCTACAATGAGCAGTTCTTC. Translated, it gives CAWSLRAGGRYNEQFF. The V and J genes are TRBV30 and TRBJ2-1; 8 bases are shared with TRBD2. The CDR3 runs to 16 residues. Germline V CDR1 and CDR2: GTSNPN, SVGIG (reference sequence). V gave up 2 bases and J gave up 3 bases; unmatched junction bases: 9.

This chain joins TRBV6-5 and TRBJ2-7; TRBD1 aligns across 9 bases. After removal of 11 bases from V and 0 bases from J, the junction contained 5 bases not matched to a gene. This CDR3 comprises 13 residues. Germline CDR1 is MNHEY and CDR2 is SVGAGI. CDR3 nucleotides: TGTGCCGTTCACAGGGGGCCCTCCTACGAGCAGTACTTC. Its translation is CAVHRGPSYEQYF.